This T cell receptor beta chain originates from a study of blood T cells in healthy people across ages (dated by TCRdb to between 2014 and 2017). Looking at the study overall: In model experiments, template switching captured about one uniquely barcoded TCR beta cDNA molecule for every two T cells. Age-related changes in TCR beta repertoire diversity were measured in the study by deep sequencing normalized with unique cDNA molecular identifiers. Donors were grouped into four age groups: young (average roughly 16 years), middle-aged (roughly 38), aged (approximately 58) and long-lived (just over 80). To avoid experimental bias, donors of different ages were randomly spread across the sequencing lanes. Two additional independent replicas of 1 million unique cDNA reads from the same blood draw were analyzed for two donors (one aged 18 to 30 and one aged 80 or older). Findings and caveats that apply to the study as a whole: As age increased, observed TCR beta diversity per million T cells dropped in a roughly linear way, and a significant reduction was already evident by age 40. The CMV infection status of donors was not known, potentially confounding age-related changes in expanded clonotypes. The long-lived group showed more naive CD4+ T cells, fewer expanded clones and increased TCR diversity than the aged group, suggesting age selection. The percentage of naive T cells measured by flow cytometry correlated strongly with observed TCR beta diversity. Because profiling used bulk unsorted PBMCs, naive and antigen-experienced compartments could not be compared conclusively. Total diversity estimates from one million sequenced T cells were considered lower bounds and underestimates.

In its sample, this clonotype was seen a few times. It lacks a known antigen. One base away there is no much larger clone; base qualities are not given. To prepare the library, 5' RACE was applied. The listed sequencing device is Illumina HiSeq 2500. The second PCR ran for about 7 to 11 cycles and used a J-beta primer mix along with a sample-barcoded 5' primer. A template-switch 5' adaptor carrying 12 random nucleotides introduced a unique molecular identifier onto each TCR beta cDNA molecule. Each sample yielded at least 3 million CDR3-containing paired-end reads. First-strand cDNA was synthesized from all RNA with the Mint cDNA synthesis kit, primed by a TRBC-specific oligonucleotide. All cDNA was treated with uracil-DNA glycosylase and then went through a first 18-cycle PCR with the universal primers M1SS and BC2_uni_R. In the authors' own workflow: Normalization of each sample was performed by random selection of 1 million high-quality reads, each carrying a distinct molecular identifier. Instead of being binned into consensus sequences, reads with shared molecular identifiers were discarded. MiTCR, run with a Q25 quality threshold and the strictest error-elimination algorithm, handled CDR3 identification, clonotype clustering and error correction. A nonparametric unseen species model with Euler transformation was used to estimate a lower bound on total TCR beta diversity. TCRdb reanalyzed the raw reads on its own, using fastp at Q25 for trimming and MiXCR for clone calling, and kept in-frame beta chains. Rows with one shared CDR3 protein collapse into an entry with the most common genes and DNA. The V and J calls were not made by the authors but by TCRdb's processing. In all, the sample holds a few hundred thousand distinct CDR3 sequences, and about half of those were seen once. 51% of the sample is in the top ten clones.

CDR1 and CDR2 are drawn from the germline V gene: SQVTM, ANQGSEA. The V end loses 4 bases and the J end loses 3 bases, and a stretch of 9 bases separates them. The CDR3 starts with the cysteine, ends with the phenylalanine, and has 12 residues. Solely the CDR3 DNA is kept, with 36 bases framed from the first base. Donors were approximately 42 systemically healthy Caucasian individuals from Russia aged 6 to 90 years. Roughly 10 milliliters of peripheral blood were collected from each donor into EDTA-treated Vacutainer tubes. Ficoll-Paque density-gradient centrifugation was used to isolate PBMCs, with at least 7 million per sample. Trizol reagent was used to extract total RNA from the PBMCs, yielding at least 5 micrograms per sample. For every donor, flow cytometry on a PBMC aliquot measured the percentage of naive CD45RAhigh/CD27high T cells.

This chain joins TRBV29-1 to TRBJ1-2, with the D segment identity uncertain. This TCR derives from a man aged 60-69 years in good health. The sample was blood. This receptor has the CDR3 CSVVSSDYGYTF. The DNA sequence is TGCAGCGTTGTTAGCTCGGACTATGGCTACACCTTC.